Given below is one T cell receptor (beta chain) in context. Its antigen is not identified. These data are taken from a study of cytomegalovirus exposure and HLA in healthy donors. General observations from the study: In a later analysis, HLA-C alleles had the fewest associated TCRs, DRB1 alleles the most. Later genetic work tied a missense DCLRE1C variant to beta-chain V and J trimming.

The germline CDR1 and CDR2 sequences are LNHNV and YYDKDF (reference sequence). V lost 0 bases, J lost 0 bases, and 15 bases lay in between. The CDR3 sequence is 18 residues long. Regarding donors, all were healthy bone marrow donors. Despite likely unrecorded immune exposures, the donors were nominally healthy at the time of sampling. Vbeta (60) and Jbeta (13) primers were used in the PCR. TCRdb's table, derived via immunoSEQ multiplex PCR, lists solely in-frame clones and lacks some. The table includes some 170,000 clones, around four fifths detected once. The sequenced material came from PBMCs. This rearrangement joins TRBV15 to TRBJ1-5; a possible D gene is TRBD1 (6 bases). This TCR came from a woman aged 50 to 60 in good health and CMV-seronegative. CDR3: CATSRDHRAGDSNQPQHF. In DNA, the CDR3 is TGTGCCACCAGCAGAGATCACAGGGCCGGGGATAGCAATCAGCCCCAGCATTTT.